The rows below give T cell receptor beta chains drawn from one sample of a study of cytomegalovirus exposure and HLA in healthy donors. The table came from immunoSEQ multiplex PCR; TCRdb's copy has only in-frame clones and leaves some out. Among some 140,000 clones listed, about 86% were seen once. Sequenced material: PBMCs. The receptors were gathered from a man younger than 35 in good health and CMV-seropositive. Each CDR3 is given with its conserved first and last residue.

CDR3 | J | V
CASSSTGTYNEQFF | TRBJ2-1 | TRBV5-5
CASSYGPGGANVLTF | TRBJ2-6 | TRBV6-5
CASSLGGAIRYGYTF | TRBJ1-2 | TRBV7-9
CASSRLAGGPGEQYF | TRBJ2-7 | TRBV4-3
CATSSPGQPQHF | TRBJ1-5 | TRBV15
CASRATSGSLNEQFF | TRBJ2-1 | TRBV7-3
CASSPAGANVLTF | TRBJ2-6 | TRBV7-3
CASSRQGGKTEAFF | TRBJ1-1 | TRBV27
CSARGGRPQHF | TRBJ1-5 | TRBV20-1
CASRTTTSIYEQYF | TRBJ2-7 | TRBV2
CASSADRGSEKLFF | TRBJ1-4 | TRBV2
CASSPPTGLSNTIYF | TRBJ1-3 | TRBV6-5
CASSIPGFYGYTF | TRBJ1-2 | TRBV19
CASSPQGARETQYF | TRBJ2-5 | TRBV18
CASSEVGGTNQPQHF | TRBJ1-5 | TRBV6-1
CASSDPIQGSTGELFF | TRBJ2-2 | TRBV10-2
CASSDWDRDTDTQYF | TRBJ2-3 | TRBV2
CASSFDRASNQPQHF | TRBJ1-5 | TRBV7-2
CASSLRTSGASYEQYF | TRBJ2-7 | TRBV5-6
CASSGQVVDNEQFF | TRBJ2-1 | TRBV18
CASSRGGYEQYF | TRBJ2-7 | TRBV11-2
CASSYGQVYEQYF | TRBJ2-7 | TRBV6-5
CASSRDNEQFF | TRBJ2-1 | TRBV7-9
CSVEAGGTQDYEQYF | TRBJ2-7 | TRBV29-1
CASSRGTDTQYF | TRBJ2-3 | TRBV6-5
CASSWRSGRGRKPHYEQYF | TRBJ2-7 | TRBV7-6
CASSKSLGAVDEQFF | TRBJ2-1 | TRBV7-3
CASSLARDYGYTF | TRBJ1-2 | TRBV5-6
CASSLLGQGVGGYTF | TRBJ1-2 | TRBV27
CASRATGGRDQPQHF | TRBJ1-5 | TRBV25-1
CASSLGQGSSEKLFF | TRBJ1-4 | TRBV5-4
CAWSPTSSMRYF | TRBJ2-5 | TRBV30
CASSLGNRVGQPQHF | TRBJ1-5 | TRBV11-2
CASSQDRASGSHGEQFF | TRBJ2-1 | TRBV14